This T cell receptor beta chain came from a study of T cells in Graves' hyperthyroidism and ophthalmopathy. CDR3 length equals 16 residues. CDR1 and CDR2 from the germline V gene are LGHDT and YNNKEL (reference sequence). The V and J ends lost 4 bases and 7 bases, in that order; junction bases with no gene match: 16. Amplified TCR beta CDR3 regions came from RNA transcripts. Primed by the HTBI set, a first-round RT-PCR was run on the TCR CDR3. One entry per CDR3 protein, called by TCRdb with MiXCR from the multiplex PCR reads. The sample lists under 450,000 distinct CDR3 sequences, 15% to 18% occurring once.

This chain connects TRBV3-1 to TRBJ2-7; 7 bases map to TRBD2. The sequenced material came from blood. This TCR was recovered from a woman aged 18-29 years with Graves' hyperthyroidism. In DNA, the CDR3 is TGTGCCAGCAGCCCCAGGGCGGGAGCGGGGTGGGATGAGCAGTACTTC. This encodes CASSPRAGAGWDEQYF.